This is a list of T cell receptor beta chains from one sample in a study of T cell responses to AZD1222 COVID-19 vaccine. Method: immunoSEQ multiplex PCR; TCRdb's copy keeps in-frame clones and lacks some. The data contain 150,000 to 160,000 clones, roughly nine tenths of them seen just once; the ten biggest clones take up 5.5% to 8%. This sample comprised peripheral blood, obtained after recovery from COVID-19. These TCRs come from an adult who had recovered from COVID-19. CDR3s include the opening cysteine and the closing phenylalanine or tryptophan. The order of the fields is V gene, D gene, J gene, clone size, CDR3 protein, CDR3 DNA. The D gene is left open where the match is weak. A clone size is listed for some rows: how often the clone was seen (once, few, many), or a class if it is expanded.

v_call: TRBV4-1; d_call: NA; j_call: TRBJ2-5; clone_size: once; cdr3_aa: CASSQVGPQETQYF; cdr3_nt: TGCGCCAGCAGCCAAGTGGGGCCCCAAGAGACCCAGTACTTC
v_call: TRBV19; d_call: NA; j_call: TRBJ2-7; clone_size: once; cdr3_aa: CASKDDNNPNEQYF; cdr3_nt: TGTGCCAGTAAGGACGACAACAATCCCAACGAGCAGTACTTC
v_call: TRBV7-9; d_call: TRBD2; j_call: TRBJ2-1; clone_size: once; cdr3_aa: CASRVQTGGNNEQFF; cdr3_nt: TGTGCCAGCAGGGTGCAAACGGGAGGTAACAATGAGCAGTTCTTC
v_call: TRBV6-2/TRBV6-3; d_call: NA; j_call: TRBJ2-7; clone_size: NA; cdr3_aa: CASSYEGLYEQYF; cdr3_nt: TGTGCCAGCAGTTACGAAGGCCTCTACGAGCAGTACTTC
v_call: TRBV19; d_call: NA; j_call: TRBJ2-1; clone_size: NA; cdr3_aa: CASSMQGPFNEQFF; cdr3_nt: TGTGCCAGTAGTATGCAGGGGCCATTCAATGAGCAGTTCTTC
v_call: TRBV6-5; d_call: NA; j_call: TRBJ1-6; clone_size: NA; cdr3_aa: CAVGRASYNSPLHF; cdr3_nt: TGTGCCGTAGGGAGGGCGTCCTATAATTCACCCCTCCACTTT
v_call: TRBV18; d_call: NA; j_call: TRBJ1-1; clone_size: NA; cdr3_aa: CASSPITTEAFF; cdr3_nt: TGTGCCAGCTCCCCGATTACTACTGAAGCTTTCTTT
v_call: TRBV5-8; d_call: NA; j_call: TRBJ2-1; clone_size: NA; cdr3_aa: CASSLEGTYNEQFF; cdr3_nt: TGTGCCAGCAGCTTGGAGGGGACCTACAATGAGCAGTTCTTC
v_call: TRBV6-5; d_call: NA; j_call: TRBJ2-5; clone_size: NA; cdr3_aa: CASSYKRATQETQYF; cdr3_nt: TGTGCCAGCAGTTACAAGCGGGCCACGCAAGAGACCCAGTACTTC
v_call: TRBV7-6; d_call: NA; j_call: TRBJ2-7; clone_size: NA; cdr3_aa: CASSAGPNYEQYF; cdr3_nt: TGTGCCAGCAGCGCCGGACCGAACTACGAGCAGTACTTC
v_call: TRBV11-2; d_call: NA; j_call: TRBJ2-7; clone_size: NA; cdr3_aa: CASSQLSELYEVYF; cdr3_nt: TGTGCCAGCAGCCAGCTCTCCGAGCTCTACGAGGTGTACTTC
v_call: TRBV6-2/TRBV6-3; d_call: NA; j_call: TRBJ1-1; clone_size: NA; cdr3_aa: CASSYPGPQGDTEAFF; cdr3_nt: TGTGCCAGCAGTTACCCCGGACCTCAGGGTGACACTGAAGCTTTCTTT
v_call: TRBV28; d_call: NA; j_call: TRBJ1-1; clone_size: NA; cdr3_aa: CASSPGGWGTEAFF; cdr3_nt: TGTGCCAGCAGCCCGGGGGGCTGGGGAACTGAAGCTTTCTTT
v_call: TRBV7-2; d_call: NA; j_call: TRBJ2-3; clone_size: NA; cdr3_aa: CASSPGKSTDTQYF; cdr3_nt: TGTGCCAGCAGCCCTGGTAAAAGCACAGATACGCAGTATTTT
v_call: TRBV4-1; d_call: TRBD2; j_call: TRBJ2-1; clone_size: once; cdr3_aa: CASSLGRGLAFGEQFF; cdr3_nt: TGCGCCAGCAGCCTCGGACGGGGACTAGCGTTCGGTGAGCAGTTCTTC
v_call: TRBV7-3; d_call: TRBD2; j_call: TRBJ2-3; clone_size: NA; cdr3_aa: CASSALAGGSTDTQYF; cdr3_nt: TGTGCCAGCAGCGCACTAGCGGGAGGTAGCACAGATACGCAGTATTTT
v_call: TRBV9; d_call: TRBD1; j_call: TRBJ2-7; clone_size: NA; cdr3_aa: CASSALTGGYEQYF; cdr3_nt: TGTGCCAGCAGCGCGCTGACAGGGGGCTACGAGCAGTACTTC
v_call: TRBV27; d_call: NA; j_call: TRBJ1-1; clone_size: once; cdr3_aa: CASSLYRDTEAFF; cdr3_nt: TGTGCCAGCAGTTTATATAGGGACACTGAAGCTTTCTTT
v_call: TRBV4-3; d_call: NA; j_call: TRBJ1-5; clone_size: NA; cdr3_aa: CASSQDGSANQPQHF; cdr3_nt: TGCGCCAGCAGCCAAGATGGATCGGCAAATCAGCCCCAGCATTTT
v_call: TRBV27; d_call: NA; j_call: TRBJ2-7; clone_size: NA; cdr3_aa: CASSLLRFSLPYEQYF; cdr3_nt: TGTGCCAGCAGTCTATTGCGGTTTTCGCTTCCCTACGAGCAGTACTTC
v_call: TRBV9; d_call: TRBD2; j_call: TRBJ2-2; clone_size: NA; cdr3_aa: CASSVEAGVGTGELFF; cdr3_nt: TGTGCCAGCAGCGTAGAAGCGGGAGTGGGTACCGGGGAGCTGTTTTTT
v_call: TRBV5-4; d_call: TRBD1; j_call: TRBJ2-3; clone_size: NA; cdr3_aa: CASSLGRQGADTQYF; cdr3_nt: TGTGCCAGCAGCTTGGGGCGACAGGGGGCAGATACGCAGTATTTT
v_call: TRBV20-1; d_call: NA; j_call: TRBJ2-4; clone_size: once; cdr3_aa: CSLTKNIQYF; cdr3_nt: TGCAGTCTTACCAAAAACATTCAGTACTTC
v_call: TRBV5-1; d_call: NA; j_call: TRBJ2-5; clone_size: NA; cdr3_aa: CASTLEGGRETQYF; cdr3_nt: TGCGCCAGCACCCTGGAGGGGGGTAGAGAGACCCAGTACTTC
v_call: TRBV10-1; d_call: TRBD2; j_call: TRBJ2-3; clone_size: NA; cdr3_aa: CATHTSGGALDTQYF; cdr3_nt: TGCGCCACACATACTAGCGGGGGGGCGTTAGATACGCAGTATTTT
v_call: TRBV3-1/TRBV3-2; d_call: NA; j_call: TRBJ1-6; clone_size: NA; cdr3_aa: CASSLNADYNSPLHF; cdr3_nt: TGTGCCAGCAGCTTAAACGCGGATTATAATTCACCCCTCCACTTT
v_call: TRBV4-3; d_call: TRBD2; j_call: TRBJ2-2; clone_size: NA; cdr3_aa: CASSLIPGLAGGSPTGELFF; cdr3_nt: TGCGCCAGCAGCCTGATCCCGGGACTAGCGGGGGGGTCGCCCACCGGGGAGCTGTTTTTT
v_call: TRBV6-5; d_call: NA; j_call: TRBJ2-5; clone_size: NA; cdr3_aa: CASSYSGVETQYF; cdr3_nt: TGTGCCAGCAGTTACTCGGGGGTAGAGACCCAGTACTTC
v_call: TRBV13; d_call: NA; j_call: TRBJ1-2; clone_size: NA; cdr3_aa: CASSPRQDDYGYTF; cdr3_nt: TGTGCCAGCAGCCCCCGGCAGGACGACTATGGCTACACCTTC
v_call: TRBV19; d_call: NA; j_call: TRBJ2-7; clone_size: NA; cdr3_aa: CASSPEGRVHEQYF; cdr3_nt: TGTGCCAGTAGTCCAGAAGGCAGGGTGCACGAGCAGTACTTC
v_call: TRBV7-2; d_call: NA; j_call: TRBJ2-5; clone_size: NA; cdr3_aa: CASSLVRGYQETQYF; cdr3_nt: TGTGCCAGCAGCTTAGTTCGCGGATACCAAGAGACCCAGTACTTC
v_call: TRBV3-1/TRBV3-2; d_call: TRBD2; j_call: TRBJ2-1; clone_size: NA; cdr3_aa: CASSHRAGDGEQFF; cdr3_nt: TGTGCCAGCAGCCATCGGGCGGGAGACGGGGAGCAGTTCTTC
v_call: TRBV3-1/TRBV3-2; d_call: NA; j_call: TRBJ2-1; clone_size: NA; cdr3_aa: CASSLNRDSRTFF; cdr3_nt: TGTGCCAGCAGCCTTAACCGGGACTCCCGGACGTTCTTC
v_call: TRBV19; d_call: NA; j_call: TRBJ1-4; clone_size: NA; cdr3_aa: CASSFWATNEKLFF; cdr3_nt: TGTGCCAGTAGTTTCTGGGCAACTAATGAAAAACTGTTTTTT
v_call: TRBV5-6; d_call: TRBD1; j_call: TRBJ2-3; clone_size: NA; cdr3_aa: CASSRTGQDTQYF; cdr3_nt: TGTGCCAGCAGCCGGACAGGGCAAGATACGCAGTATTTT
v_call: TRBV24-1; d_call: TRBD1; j_call: TRBJ1-2; clone_size: once; cdr3_aa: CATEDREDYGYTF; cdr3_nt: TGTGCCACCGAGGACAGGGAGGACTATGGCTACACCTTC
v_call: TRBV19; d_call: NA; j_call: TRBJ1-3; clone_size: NA; cdr3_aa: CASCNSRGNTIYF; cdr3_nt: TGTGCCAGTTGTAATTCCAGGGGAAACACCATATATTTT
v_call: TRBV28; d_call: NA; j_call: TRBJ1-4; clone_size: NA; cdr3_aa: CASSLGGGNNEKLFF; cdr3_nt: TGTGCCAGCAGTTTAGGGGGGGGGAATAATGAAAAACTGTTTTTT
v_call: TRBV5-1; d_call: NA; j_call: TRBJ1-3; clone_size: few; cdr3_aa: CASSSSQGNTIYF; cdr3_nt: TGCGCCAGCAGCTCTTCTCAGGGAAACACCATATATTTT
v_call: TRBV7-3; d_call: NA; j_call: TRBJ2-2; clone_size: NA; cdr3_aa: CASSLYGGHPGELFF; cdr3_nt: TGTGCCAGCAGCTTATATGGGGGGCATCCCGGGGAGCTGTTTTTT
v_call: TRBV7-2; d_call: NA; j_call: TRBJ2-2; clone_size: NA; cdr3_aa: CASSRRSGYTGELFF; cdr3_nt: TGTGCCAGCAGCCGCAGATCCGGGTACACCGGGGAGCTGTTTTTT
v_call: TRBV15; d_call: NA; j_call: TRBJ1-1; clone_size: NA; cdr3_aa: CATSRDEGTEAFF; cdr3_nt: TGTGCCACCAGCAGAGATGAGGGAACTGAAGCTTTCTTT